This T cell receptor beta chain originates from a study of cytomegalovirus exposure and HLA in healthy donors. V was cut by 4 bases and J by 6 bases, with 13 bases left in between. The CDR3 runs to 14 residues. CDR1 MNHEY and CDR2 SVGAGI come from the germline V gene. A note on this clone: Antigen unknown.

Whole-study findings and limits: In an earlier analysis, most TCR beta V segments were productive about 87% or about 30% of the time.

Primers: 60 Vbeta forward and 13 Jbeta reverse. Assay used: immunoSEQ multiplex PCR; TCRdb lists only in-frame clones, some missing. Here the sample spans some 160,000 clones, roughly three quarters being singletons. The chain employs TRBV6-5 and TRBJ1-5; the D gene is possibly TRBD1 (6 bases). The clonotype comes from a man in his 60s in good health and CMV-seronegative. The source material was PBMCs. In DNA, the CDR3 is TGTGCCAGCAGTTCGTCGACAGGCGGTCAGCCCCAGCATTTT. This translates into CASSSSTGGQPQHF.